The rows below give T cell receptor beta chains drawn from one sample of a study of T cells in Graves' hyperthyroidism and ophthalmopathy. Using its own MiXCR run on the multiplex PCR reads, TCRdb lists one record per CDR3 protein. The repertoire holds 550,000 to 600,000 distinct CDR3 sequences, around 14% seen once, with roughly 7% in the top ten. Sequences were obtained from blood. Receptors were obtained from a woman aged 18-29 years with Graves' ophthalmopathy. Each CDR3 is given with its conserved first and last residue. A D gene is named only where the DNA matches it firmly. The size of a clone is reported for some rows only, either as once, few or many, or as a class for expanded clones.

d_gene,abundance,v_gene,j_gene,CDR3aa
-,many,TRBV29-1,TRBJ2-7,CSGVTGTITYEQYF
TRBD2,-,TRBV20-1,TRBJ2-3,CSARDRTSGSPGSDTQYF
TRBD1,few,TRBV9,TRBJ2-6,CASSSRGQDSGANVLTF
TRBD2,-,TRBV9,TRBJ2-7,CASSTGTSGSGFYEQYF
TRBD1,many,TRBV28,TRBJ2-7,CASSLPGQGPYEQYF
-,-,TRBV7-3,TRBJ2-7,CASSPRSREQYF
-,many,TRBV7-3,TRBJ1-1,CASSLAGAAEAFF
TRBD1,few,TRBV28,TRBJ1-2,CASRTGQGYGYTF
TRBD2,many,TRBV7-2,TRBJ2-1,CASSYTLAGGLGEQFF
-,many,TRBV13,TRBJ2-7,CASSLDPAGYEQYF
TRBD1,many,TRBV19,TRBJ1-1,CASSVGTGAFTEAFF
-,many,TRBV28,TRBJ2-3,CASSLGSSTMYTDTQYF
-,few,TRBV7-9,TRBJ2-7,CASSSSGSFVYEQYF
-,few,TRBV29-1,TRBJ2-5,CSVPGPGEETQYF
-,many,TRBV6-5,TRBJ2-1,CASSYSGNYPNNEQFF
-,many,TRBV7-3,TRBJ2-7,CASSPRHSPAYEQYF